The next 20 T cell receptor beta chains were all read from a single sample in a study of blood T cell repertoires in COVID-19. Produced via immunoSEQ multiplex PCR; TCRdb's table is partial and in-frame only. Found here are around 130,000 clones, over 65% of them singletons; the top ten hold about 3.9%. Sequencing was done on a sample of peripheral blood. The receptors derive from a man aged 60 to 69 with acute or convalescent COVID-19.

This clone was observed once. A junction boundary mismatches the germline segment, possibly from a read error. CDR3 nucleotide sequence: TGTGCCACCAGTTCCCGACAGGATGGGGAGCTGTTTTTT. It yields the protein CATSSRQDGELFF. The V call is TRBV12-3 or TRBV12-4, the J call TRBJ2-2; TRBD1 might be the D (6 bases). This CDR3 is 13 amino acids long.

The chain employs TRBV9 and TRBJ1-2, with D unclear. Germline CDR1 is SGDLS and CDR2 is YYNGEE. This CDR3 spans 13 amino acids. Trimming left V 3 bases short and J 6 bases short, with 12 bases between. CDR3 sequence: CASSDGSRHGYTF. In DNA form, the CDR3 reads TGTGCCAGCAGCGACGGGTCCCGGCATGGCTACACCTTC.

The chain uses TRBV27 and TRBJ1-6; possibly TRBD1 for D (5 bases). The CDR3 totals 14 residues. Deletions cut 6 bases from V and 5 bases from J, with 11 bases between. Germline V gene sequence: CDR1 MNHEY, CDR2 SMNVEV (reference sequence). CDR3 in DNA: TGTGCCAGCAGCCAGGGCCAGAATAATTCACCCCTCCACTTT. The encoded protein is CASSQGQNNSPLHF.

The rearrangement links TRBV10-1 to TRBJ1-5; D remains ambiguous. Germline loops: CDR1 WNHNN, CDR2 SYGVQD (reference sequence). The CDR3 runs 13 residues. V was cut by 0 bases and J by 8 bases, with 8 bases left in between. CDR3 in DNA: TGCGCCAGCAGTGAGTCCAACTTGAAGCCCCAGCATTTT. It yields the protein CASSESNLKPQHF.

The chain carries TRBV6-2 or TRBV6-3 and TRBJ2-2; maybe TRBD1 (5 bases). This CDR3 has 15 residues. V lost 0 bases, J lost 6 bases, and 11 bases lay in between. CDR1 and CDR2 from the germline V gene are MNHEY and SVGEGT. CDR3 sequence (DNA): TGTGCCAGCAGTTACTCAGCAGGCAGGGCCGGGGAGCTGTTTTTT. It is translated as CASSYSAGRAGELFF.

The chain uses TRBV4-3 and TRBJ2-2; no definite D call. Trimming took 2 bases from V and 8 from J, leaving 9 bases between them. Germline V gene data show CDR1 as LGHNA and CDR2 as YSLEER. This CDR3 contains 13 residues. CDR3 in amino acids: CASSQITGGELFF. The CDR3 DNA follows: TGCGCCAGCAGCCAAATAACCGGTGGGGAGCTGTTTTTT.

The chain carries TRBV7-9 and TRBJ2-7; 8 bases are shared with TRBD2. Losses at the gene ends were 3 bases for V and 0 bases for J; bases not matched to a gene: 4. The CDR3 sequence is 15 residues long. Germline V CDR1 and CDR2: SEHNR, FQNEAQ (reference sequence). The CDR3 loop is CASSLREAPSYEQYF. The CDR3 bases are TGTGCCAGCAGCTTGCGGGAGGCACCCTCCTACGAGCAGTACTTC.

This rearrangement joins TRBV5-6 to TRBJ2-7; TRBD2 matches at 9 bases. This CDR3 contains 16 residues. Per the germline V gene, CDR1 is SGHDT and CDR2 is YYEEEE. The junction had 9 bases not matched to a gene; V was cut back by 0 bases and J by 5 bases. This CDR3 is CASSLGVRVAGDEQYF. CDR3 DNA: TGTGCCAGCAGCTTGGGGGTTCGAGTAGCGGGAGACGAGCAGTACTTC.

This chain connects TRBV6-5 to TRBJ1-2; no firm D call. The CDR3 spans 14 residues. The V end was cut by 8 bases, the J end by 2 bases, with 15 bases between. The germline V gene has CDR1 MNHEY and CDR2 SVGAGI. The CDR3 nucleotides read TGTGCCAGCTCCTTGATGGGCCTAAACTATGGCTACACCTTC. Translating gives CASSLMGLNYGYTF.

The chain recombines TRBV3-1 (or the pseudogene TRBV3-2) with TRBJ2-5; no clear D. This CDR3 is 15 amino acids long. Germline loops: CDR1 LGHDT, CDR2 YNNKEL (reference sequence). Trimming removed 6 bases from V and 1 base from J, with 15 bases in between. CDR3 in DNA: TGTGCCAGCAGTCGGGTTCTACTTCCCCAAGAGACCCAGTACTTC. It codes for CASSRVLLPQETQYF.

The chain employs TRBV11-2 and TRBJ1-4; 10 bases are a match to TRBD1. This CDR3 has 15 amino acids. With 5 bases clipped from V and 3 bases from J, the junction kept 3 bases outside the gene matches. CDR1 and CDR2 (germline): SGHAT, FQNNGV. The CDR3: CASSIDRGPNEKLFF. The CDR3 bases are TGTGCCAGCAGCATTGACAGGGGGCCTAATGAAAAACTGTTTTTT.

V is TRBV28 and J is TRBJ2-4, with D possibly TRBD2 on 7 matching bases. Per the germline V gene, CDR1 is MDHEN and CDR2 is SYDVKM. This CDR3 region has 14 residues. V dropped 6 bases and J dropped 7 bases, with 16 bases sitting between them. CDR3 DNA: TGTGCCAGCAGCCGGACAGCCGGGGGGAACATTCAGTACTTC. Translation gives CASSRTAGGNIQYF.

The chain combines TRBV7-6 with TRBJ2-5; 10 nucleotides align to TRBD1. After removal of 0 bases from V and 4 bases from J, the junction contained 5 bases not matched to a gene. Per germline, CDR1 SGHVS and CDR2 FNYEAQ. The CDR3 has 16 residues. The CDR3 sequence: CASSLAGTGVSETQYF. CDR3 nucleotide sequence: TGTGCCAGCAGCTTAGCAGGGACAGGGGTATCAGAGACCCAGTACTTC.

V usage is TRBV28 and J usage is TRBJ1-6; no definite D call. CDR1 MDHEN and CDR2 SYDVKM come from the germline V gene. This CDR3 has 15 residues. V was shortened by 7 bases and J by 9 bases, with 19 bases between the two germline ends. In nucleotides, the CDR3 is TGTGCCAGCACTCCGGGAGAACCAACACGTTCACCCCTCCACTTT. Encoded protein: CASTPGEPTRSPLHF.

V usage is TRBV5-1 and J usage is TRBJ1-6, with a weak D call TRBD1 (6 bases). Germline values: CDR1 SGHRS, CDR2 YFSETQ. The CDR3 extends over 15 amino acids. The V gene lost 7 bases and the J gene lost 6 bases, with 17 bases spanning the gap. The CDR3 spells CASGFLGQSNSPLHF. The CDR3 nucleotides are TGCGCCAGCGGGTTCCTCGGACAGTCTAATTCACCCCTCCACTTT.

This clone appeared a single time. This chain uses TRBV19 with TRBJ2-5; 14 positions match TRBD2. Trimming removed 8 bases from V and 4 bases from J; junction bases left unmatched: 6. The CDR3 consists of 15 residues. The germline CDR1 and CDR2 sequences are LNHDA and SQIVND (reference sequence). The CDR3 region has the DNA TGTGCCAGTGGGACTAGCGGGAGTGGTGGAGAGACCCAGTACTTC. As protein: CASGTSGSGGETQYF.

The genes are TRBV5-5 and TRBJ2-2; D possibly corresponds to TRBD1 (6 bases). CDR1 and CDR2 from the germline V gene are SGHKS and YYEKEE (reference sequence). Trimming took off 0 bases at V and 4 bases at J, with 10 bases between the two ends. This CDR3 is built from 15 residues. CDR3: CASSLEGRGTGELFF. For the CDR3, the DNA is TGTGCCAGCAGCTTGGAGGGCAGGGGCACCGGGGAGCTGTTTTTT.

The chain has TRBV24-1 and TRBJ2-1, with TRBD2 identical over 8 bases. After removal of 3 bases from V and 3 bases from J, the junction contained 9 bases not matched to a gene. CDR1 is KGHDR and CDR2 is SFDVKD in the germline V gene. The CDR3 runs to 17 residues. Here the CDR3 DNA reads TGTGCCACCAGTGATCTCCACGGCGGGGGGAGCTACAATGAGCAGTTCTTC. Protein sequence: CATSDLHGGGSYNEQFF.

This rearrangement joins TRBV2 to TRBJ2-1, with 12 bases identical to TRBD2. This CDR3 region has 15 residues. Unmatched junction bases numbered 3, after V lost 4 bases and J lost 5 bases. Germline loops: CDR1 SNHLY, CDR2 FYNNEI. CDR3 in amino acids: CASSVGLAGDNEQFF. The CDR3 DNA sequence: TGTGCCAGCAGTGTGGGACTAGCGGGTGACAATGAGCAGTTCTTC.

The V and J genes are TRBV19 and TRBJ2-3; TRBD1 is a possible D gene (7 bases). The germline gives CDR1 LNHDA, CDR2 SQIVND (reference sequence). The CDR3 is 16 amino acids. V lost 6 bases to trimming and J lost 3 bases, with 19 bases between them. CDR3 in amino acids: CASSLQGGGPTDTQYF. DNA for the CDR3: TGTGCCAGTAGCCTCCAAGGAGGGGGCCCTACAGATACGCAGTATTTT.